This T cell receptor (beta chain) was obtained from a study of T cell clonotyping in hematopoietic cell transplantation (dated by TCRdb to the early 2020s). At the level of the whole study: A total of approximately 130 blood samples were gathered in the study from roughly 40 consecutive transplant recipients along with their related donors. Patients were recruited between late 2015 and January 2017 and followed until late 2020 or death. Results the study describes overall, beyond this receptor: A decrease in recipient TCR diversity was observed after transplant, and a progressive increase in pathologically expanded clonotypes was seen from day 30 to day 180. Only a small fraction of recipient repertoires overlapped donor repertoires, with over 97% appearing de novo at the given depth. The sample size was limited, and because cells were not sorted, the contributions of CD4 and CD8 repertoires could not be separated. Donor and pretransplant recipient Inverse Simpson Index values predicted broader posttransplant TCR repertoire diversity.

The immunoSEQ assay, a bias-controlled multiplex PCR using V- and J-specific primers, was used to amplify TCR beta CDR3 regions from genomic DNA. In a second PCR step, the CDR3 amplicons were tagged with a proprietary barcode plus Illumina adapter sequences. CDR3 libraries were sequenced on an Illumina MiSeq instrument. Regarding the original processing steps: Export and quality control were done with immunoSEQ Analyzer 3.0, while downstream analyses used R Bioconductor and Immunarch. Only productive rearrangements in the normalized downsampled data set were used to calculate repertoire metrics. Clonotypes larger than 5 templates in the normalized cohort were defined as pathologically expanded. The Inverse Simpson Index served as the measure of repertoire diversity. To capture all clonotypes, the CMV-specificity analyses were run on the non-normalized data set. In its TCRdb copy, this immuneACCESS table keeps in-frame sequences only and misses some clones. Where compared with another copy, unresolved V genes explain less than half of these, and the others have no known cause. Clone size and the V and J calls come from that table; the DNA yielded D and trimming. The sample table shows around 8,000 clones, and around 90% are seen once. Of the sample, approximately 4.8% falls within the top ten clones.

The junction shows trimming of 6 bases on V and 3 bases on J, plus 9 bases between the germline ends. From the cysteine up to the phenylalanine, the CDR3 has a length of 12 residues. Left in the record is the CDR3 DNA by itself, 36 bases read in frame from the first base. According to the germline V gene (reference sequence), CDR1 reads GTSNPN and CDR2 reads SVGIG. This specimen's time point label, interpreted: 180 days after allo-HCT. Blood from recipients was drawn about 28 days before transplant and again at days 30, 100 and 180 after transplant. Nuclei Lysis Solution was used to extract genomic DNA from fresh or cryopreserved unfractionated peripheral blood mononuclear cells. To note about this clone: What antigen it recognizes has not been identified. No base qualities exist here, and no much larger clone lies one base off it.

The specimen was PBMCs, collected 180 days after allogeneic stem cell transplant. The source is a female patient aged 50 to 65 who had an allogeneic stem cell transplant from an unrelated donor, so the T cells may come from the graft donor. Some clones in this sample may be carry-over from other donors' samples. The chain is made from TRBV30 and TRBJ1-5; the D gene lacks a confident call. The CDR3 in this case is CACGRPNQPQHF. The DNA sequence reads TGTGCCTGTGGACGGCCCAATCAGCCCCAGCATTTT.